Listed below are T cell receptor beta chains from one sample, sequenced in a study of PD-1 blockade in classical Hodgkin lymphoma. The data were produced by immunoSEQ multiplex PCR, yet TCRdb's version contains in-frame clones alone and is incomplete. The sample has 20,000 to 25,000 clones; about two thirds are singletons. The sequencing here drew on peripheral blood mononuclear cells (PBMCs), taken at baseline. Every receptor here comes from a human donor with classical Hodgkin lymphoma. Each CDR3 is given with its conserved first and last residue. The order of the fields is V gene, D gene, CDR3 protein. The D gene is left open where the match is weak.

TRBV2	-	CASRTQPGTDQPQHF
TRBV20-1	-	CSAPQRETQYF
TRBV15	-	CATSTADGYYGYTF
TRBV30	-	CAWSLGPGAWSGYTF
TRBV7-5	-	CARSPEGMNTEAFF
TRBV6-5	TRBD1	CASSNRDRAEQYF
TRBV19	TRBD2	CASTFPSGGPSSGANVLTF
TRBV14	-	CASSQVVNYGYTF
TRBV6-6	-	CASMGGMLRYGYTF
TRBV27	-	CASRTHLQFNSYEQYF
TRBV5-1	-	CASSQGPSNLPRAQYF
TRBV7-8	-	CASSALRTDTQYF
TRBV6-4	TRBD2	CASTGLAGAYNEQFF
TRBV29-1	-	CSATPRVNTEAFF
TRBV27	-	CASSLHQPVNGNTIYF
TRBV6-4	-	CASSADRQSPLHF
TRBV18	-	CASSPGRVPTEAFF
TRBV7-2	-	CASSVFGGTDTQYF
TRBV6-6	-	CASSYGGSNQPQHF
TRBV29-1	-	CSVAGTSTATNEKLFF
TRBV11-2	-	CASSLGSQETQYF
TRBV7-9	TRBD2	CASSLALAGGTDTQYF
TRBV7-7	TRBD1	CASSYDRVAETQYF
TRBV18	-	CASSLRGDQETQYF
TRBV30	-	CAWLQTGANYGYTF
TRBV18	TRBD1	CASSPSTGDRYF
TRBV29-1	TRBD1	CSVSGTGTEAFF
TRBV7-2	TRBD1	CASSSRTGYNSPLHF
TRBV6-5	-	CASNGRSMNTEAFF
TRBV4-3	-	CASSPAPGEQLNTEAFF
TRBV6-5	-	CASSYLASDNSPLHF
TRBV19	-	CASSILGLGKPQHF
TRBV6-1	TRBD2	CASRLAGGNEQFF
TRBV4-1	-	CASSPGGYGYTF
TRBV29-1	-	CSVASVQNQETQYF
TRBV7-9	-	CASSVVGSFSGANVLTF
TRBV30	-	CAWTGDTIYF
TRBV7-2	-	CASSFSLGDYGYTF
TRBV7-2	-	CASSLVKKSGVNTEAFF
TRBV5-1	-	CASSLYGGKGEKLLF
TRBV21-1	-	CASSGLAGLSRLETQYF
TRBV2	-	CASSEVGPSYNEQFF
TRBV18	TRBD2	CASSLLGLAGEKETQYF
TRBV5-1	TRBD1	CASSSGQGVRSPLHF
TRBV7-9	TRBD1	CASSLMTGGVETQYF
TRBV6-5	-	CASTSPGPLEQYF
TRBV4-3	-	CASSQAGARSEQFF
TRBV30	TRBD1	CAWSVGTGVNQPQHF
TRBV6-1	-	CASSGTLGEQYF
TRBV28	-	CASRLTHSYNEQFF
TRBV29-1	TRBD2	CSVVGGGGDTQYF
TRBV28	-	CASSLDGTRVEQFF
TRBV7-9	-	CASSIGTTDTQYF
TRBV9	-	CASSVLPSDSGANVLTF
TRBV7-2	TRBD1	CASSLGGQLHYGYTF